This TCR beta chain stems from a study of cytomegalovirus exposure and HLA in healthy donors. Primers: 60 Vbeta forward and 13 Jbeta reverse. TCRdb keeps only in-frame clones here, not all; method: immunoSEQ multiplex PCR. The sample includes 35,000 to 45,000 clones, less than 75% of them seen just once. Points on this clone: Its antigen is not known.

Whole-study findings and limits: Later analysis suggested most CMV-associated TCR beta chains were HLA-restricted.

Germline CDR1 and CDR2: GTSNPN and SVGIG (reference sequence). Trimming removed 0 bases at V and 4 bases at J, with 13 bases between. The CDR3 runs 15 residues. The chain links TRBV30 to TRBJ1-5; D is ambiguous. What was sequenced was PBMCs. The sequence came from a man aged 55-75 years in good health and CMV-seropositive. The CDR3 loop reads CAWSVMGTANQPQHF. In DNA form, the CDR3 reads TGTGCCTGGAGTGTAATGGGTACAGCTAATCAGCCCCAGCATTTT.